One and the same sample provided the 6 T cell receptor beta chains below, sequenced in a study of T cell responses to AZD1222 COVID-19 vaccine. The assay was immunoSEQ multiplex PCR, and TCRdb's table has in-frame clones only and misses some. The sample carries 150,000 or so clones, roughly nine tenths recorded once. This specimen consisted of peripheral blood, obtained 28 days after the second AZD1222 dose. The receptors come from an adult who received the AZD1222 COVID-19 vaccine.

CDR3 region: CASSYSKPGQGGGQYF. The DNA for the CDR3 is TGTGCCAGCAGTTACTCGAAGCCGGGACAGGGCGGGGGGCAGTACTTC. This rearrangement joins TRBV6-6 to TRBJ2-7, with 9 bases aligning to TRBD1. CDR1 is MNHNY, CDR2 SVGAGI, per germline (reference sequence). V lost 0 bases, J lost 9 bases, and 12 bases stayed unmatched. CDR3 length: 16 residues.

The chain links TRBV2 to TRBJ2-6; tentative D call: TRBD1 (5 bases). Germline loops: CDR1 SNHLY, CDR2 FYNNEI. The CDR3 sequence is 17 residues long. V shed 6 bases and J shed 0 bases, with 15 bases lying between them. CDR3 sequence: CASSRGGADSGANVLTF. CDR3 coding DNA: TGTGCCAGCAGCCGAGGTGGGGCAGACTCTGGGGCCAACGTCCTGACTTTC.

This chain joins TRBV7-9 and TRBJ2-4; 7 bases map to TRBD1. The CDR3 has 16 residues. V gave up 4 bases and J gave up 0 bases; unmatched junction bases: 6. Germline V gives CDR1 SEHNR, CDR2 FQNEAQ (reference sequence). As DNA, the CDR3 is TGTGCCAGCAGCTCCAGACAGGGCTTAGCCAAAAACATTCAGTACTTC. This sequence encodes CASSSRQGLAKNIQYF.

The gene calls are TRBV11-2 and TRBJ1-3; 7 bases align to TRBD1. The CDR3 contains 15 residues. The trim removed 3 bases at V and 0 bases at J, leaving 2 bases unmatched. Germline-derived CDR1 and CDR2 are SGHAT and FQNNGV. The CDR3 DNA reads TGTGCCAGCAGCTTCGACAGGGCCTCTGGAAACACCATATATTTT. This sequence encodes CASSFDRASGNTIYF. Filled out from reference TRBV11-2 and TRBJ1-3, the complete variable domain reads EAGVAQSPRYKIIEKRQSVAFWCNPISGHATLYWYQQILGQGPKLLIQFQNNGVVDDSQLPKDRFSAERLKGVDSTLKIQPAKLEDSAVYLCASSFDRASGNTIYFGEGSWLTVV.

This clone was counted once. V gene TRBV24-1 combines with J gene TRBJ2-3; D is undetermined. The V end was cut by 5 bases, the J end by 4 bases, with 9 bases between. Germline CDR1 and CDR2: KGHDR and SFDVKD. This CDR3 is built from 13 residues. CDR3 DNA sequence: TGTGCCACCAGTGTTCCGGGTTCAGATACGCAGTATTTT. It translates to CATSVPGSDTQYF.

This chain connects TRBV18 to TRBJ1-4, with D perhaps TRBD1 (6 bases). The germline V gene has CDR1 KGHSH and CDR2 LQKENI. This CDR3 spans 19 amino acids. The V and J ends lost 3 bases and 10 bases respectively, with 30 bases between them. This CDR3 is CASSPHPPSTGSTGGKLFF. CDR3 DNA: TGTGCCAGCTCACCTCACCCCCCCAGTACAGGGTCTACGGGAGGAAAACTGTTTTTT. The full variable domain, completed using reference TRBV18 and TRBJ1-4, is NAGVMQNPRHLVRRRGQEARLRCSPMKGHSHVYWYRQLPEEGLKFMVYLQKENIIDESGMPKERFSAEFPKEGPSILRIQQVVRGDSAAYFCASSPHPPSTGSTGGKLFFGSGTQLSVL.